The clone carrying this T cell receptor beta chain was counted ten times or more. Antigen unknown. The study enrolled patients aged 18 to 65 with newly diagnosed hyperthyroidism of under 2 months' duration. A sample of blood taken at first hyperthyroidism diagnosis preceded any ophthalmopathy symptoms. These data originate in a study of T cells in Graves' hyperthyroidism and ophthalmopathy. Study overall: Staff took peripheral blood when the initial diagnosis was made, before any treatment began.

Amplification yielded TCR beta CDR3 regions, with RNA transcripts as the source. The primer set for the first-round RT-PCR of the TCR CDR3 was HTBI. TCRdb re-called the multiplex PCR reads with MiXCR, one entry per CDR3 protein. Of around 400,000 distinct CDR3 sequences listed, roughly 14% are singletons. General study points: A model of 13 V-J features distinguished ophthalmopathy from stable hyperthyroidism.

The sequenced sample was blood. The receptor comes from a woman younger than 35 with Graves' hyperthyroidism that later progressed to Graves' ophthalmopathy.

The CDR3 reads CASSLESNTGELFF. The DNA for the CDR3 is TGCGCCAGCAGCTTGGAATCGAACACCGGGGAGCTGTTTTTT. J is TRBJ2-2 and V is TRBV5-1; D gene uncertain. This CDR3 is 14 amino acids long. Germline lookup yields CDR1 SGHRS and CDR2 YFSETQ. The V end was cut by 0 bases, the J end by 0 bases, with 3 bases between.